The 5 T cell receptor beta chains presented below share a single source sample, sequenced in a study of T cells in Graves' hyperthyroidism and ophthalmopathy. Amplification yielded TCR beta CDR3 regions, with RNA transcripts as the source. An initial round of RT-PCR targeting the TCR CDR3 relied on the HTBI primer set. One entry per CDR3 protein, called by TCRdb with MiXCR from the multiplex PCR reads. The sample carries over 350,000 distinct CDR3 sequences, about 15% recorded once. The sample was blood. Receptors were obtained from a man between 18 and 35 years old with Graves' ophthalmopathy.

This clonotype occurred many times. V usage is TRBV3-1 and J usage is TRBJ1-5; D call uncertain. The V gene's germline CDR1 is LGHDT and CDR2 YNNKEL (reference sequence). This CDR3 comprises 13 residues. Between the trimmed V and J ends, which lost 3 bases and 5 bases, there was a span of 8 bases. For the CDR3, the DNA is TGTGCCAGCAGCCAGACCAGCGATCAGCCCCAGCATTTT. The encoded protein is CASSQTSDQPQHF.

V and J are TRBV6-9 and TRBJ1-6, with D possibly being TRBD1 (6 bases). Trimming stripped 4 bases from V and 6 bases from J, with 13 bases between. Per germline, CDR1 MNHGY and CDR2 SVAAGI. The CDR3 loop spans 15 amino acids. The DNA of the CDR3 is TGTGCCAGCAGTTCTCGGACAGATCTTAATTCACCCCTCCACTTT. Residues: CASSSRTDLNSPLHF.

The V gene is TRBV30, the J gene TRBJ1-2; 11 nucleotides agree with TRBD1. The V segment lost 5 bases and the J segment 4 bases; nucleotides outside the gene matches: 0. Germline V lookup: CDR1 GTSNPN, CDR2 SVGIG (reference sequence). The CDR3 consists of 12 residues. CDR3 loop: CAWGTGGYGYTF. CDR3 nucleotides: TGTGCCTGGGGGACAGGGGGCTATGGCTACACCTTC. Full variable domain (remainder filled in from reference TRBV30 and TRBJ1-2): SQTIHQWPATLVQPVGSPLSLECTVEGTSNPNLYWYRQAAGRGLQLLFYSVGIGQISSEVPQNLSASRPQDRQFILSSKKLLLSDSGFYLCAWGTGGYGYTFGSGTRLTVV.

This clonotype has ten or more counts. The rearrangement joins TRBV12-3 or TRBV12-4 to TRBJ2-7, with D maybe TRBD2 (5 bases). Trimming stripped 4 bases from V and 1 base from J, with 5 bases between. The CDR3 is made up of 12 amino acids. The CDR3 DNA is TGTGCCAGCAGTTGGACTTCCTACGAGCAGTACTTC. It specifies CASSWTSYEQYF.

This clonotype was detected a few times. The chain links TRBV5-1 to TRBJ2-2; 10 bases match TRBD2. This CDR3 region has 16 residues. The germline CDR1 and CDR2 sequences are SGHRS and YFSETQ. V shed 4 bases, J shed 5 bases, and the junction held 8 bases outside the gene matches. The CDR3 DNA is TGCGCCAGCAGCCCTACTAGCGGGATAGAAACCGGGGAGCTGTTTTTT. As protein: CASSPTSGIETGELFF.